This T cell receptor beta chain was identified in a study of T cells in Graves' hyperthyroidism and ophthalmopathy. This clonotype was observed at least ten times. Germline CDR1 is SGHTA and CDR2 is FQGNSA. The V and J ends lost 5 bases and 1 base, in that order; junction bases with no gene match: 9. CDR3 length equals 16 residues. Using RNA transcripts as the source, TCR beta CDR3 regions were amplified. A set of HTBI primers served as the primers for a first-round RT-PCR of the TCR CDR3. TCRdb passed the multiplex PCR reads through MiXCR, listing each CDR3 protein once. The repertoire holds 690,000 or so distinct CDR3 sequences, with 18% as singletons.

The specimen was blood. The origin of this receptor is a woman aged 45-65 years with Graves' hyperthyroidism that later progressed to Graves' ophthalmopathy. The chain employs TRBV7-2 and TRBJ1-2, with 8 bases identical to TRBD1. CDR3 in amino acids: CASSTSLGQVNYGYTF. The CDR3, as DNA: TGTGCCAGCAGCACGAGCCTGGGACAGGTTAACTATGGCTACACCTTC.